This record looks at one T cell receptor beta chain sequence and its context. Its specificity is not known. This sample is part of a study of T cells in Graves' hyperthyroidism and ophthalmopathy. Study conclusions and caveats: Most clonotypes that expanded in the thyroid above 0.001 also showed up in blood.

TCR beta CDR3 regions were amplified from RNA transcripts. Initially, a first-round RT-PCR of the TCR CDR3 employed the HTBI primer set. TCRdb re-called the multiplex PCR reads with MiXCR, one entry per CDR3 protein. The data hold some 700,000 distinct CDR3 sequences, with around 16% observed a single time. Germline loops: CDR1 SQVTM, CDR2 ANQGSEA. This CDR3 region has 14 residues. V gave up 6 bases and J gave up 0 bases, with 12 bases separating them. The source of this sequence is a man aged 45-65 years with Graves' hyperthyroidism. Sequenced: blood. This chain links TRBV29-1 with TRBJ1-5, with D maybe TRBD1 (5 bases). The CDR3 bases are TGCAGCGTCAGTCTAGGGGTTAGCAATCAGCCCCAGCATTTT. Protein sequence: CSVSLGVSNQPQHF.